Listed below are T cell receptor beta chains from one sample, sequenced in a study of cytomegalovirus exposure and HLA in healthy donors. Using immunoSEQ multiplex PCR, the repertoire was profiled, and TCRdb retains in-frame clones only, with some absent. The repertoire holds around 110,000 clones, with around 70% as singletons. Sequenced sample: PBMCs. Receptor source: a man aged 30 to 45 in good health and CMV-seropositive. Both conserved end residues are part of each CDR3. The D gene is left open where the match is weak. Clone size is shown for a subset of rows, as once, few, many or a class of expanded clone.

clone size: NA
J gene: TRBJ1-5
V gene: TRBV7-9
D gene: TRBD1
CDR3 DNA: TGTGCCAGCAGCTTGACAGGGGGTGCATATCAGCCCCAGCATTTT
CDR3 protein: CASSLTGGAYQPQHF

clone size: NA
J gene: TRBJ1-5
V gene: TRBV6-6
D gene: NA
CDR3 DNA: TGTGCCAGCACTGGAGATAGCAATCAGCCCCAGCATTTT
CDR3 protein: CASTGDSNQPQHF

clone size: few
J gene: TRBJ1-6
V gene: TRBV27
D gene: TRBD1
CDR3 DNA: TGTGCCAGCGGGACAGGGAATAATTCACCCCTCCACTTT
CDR3 protein: CASGTGNNSPLHF

clone size: once
J gene: TRBJ1-2
V gene: TRBV15
D gene: TRBD1
CDR3 DNA: TGTGCCACCAGCAGGGACAGGGGGGCGGGTGGCTACACCTTC
CDR3 protein: CATSRDRGAGGYTF

clone size: once
J gene: TRBJ1-2
V gene: TRBV2
D gene: NA
CDR3 DNA: TGTGCCAGCAGTGTCGTTCGGCAGGGGTCTTATGGCTACACCTTC
CDR3 protein: CASSVVRQGSYGYTF

clone size: few
J gene: TRBJ1-1
V gene: TRBV10-1
D gene: NA
CDR3 DNA: TGCGCCAGCAGTGAGTCGAATGGAGCCGAAGCTTTCTTT
CDR3 protein: CASSESNGAEAFF

clone size: NA
J gene: TRBJ2-2
V gene: TRBV6-5
D gene: NA
CDR3 DNA: TGTGCCAGCAGCCCCGGACCGGAGGAGGGGGAGCTGTTTTTT
CDR3 protein: CASSPGPEEGELFF

clone size: NA
J gene: TRBJ1-2
V gene: TRBV27
D gene: TRBD1
CDR3 DNA: TGTGCCAGCAGCTTAGACAGGGACTATGGCTACACCTTC
CDR3 protein: CASSLDRDYGYTF

clone size: NA
J gene: TRBJ1-2
V gene: TRBV13
D gene: TRBD1
CDR3 DNA: TGTGCCAGCAGCGCCTACAGGGGCCCTAACTATGGCTACACCTTC
CDR3 protein: CASSAYRGPNYGYTF

clone size: NA
J gene: TRBJ2-3
V gene: TRBV28
D gene: TRBD2
CDR3 DNA: TGTGCCAGCAGTCGAAGCGGGGGGGCCGAGGGAGATACGCAGTATTTT
CDR3 protein: CASSRSGGAEGDTQYF

clone size: NA
J gene: TRBJ1-1
V gene: TRBV28
D gene: NA
CDR3 DNA: TGTGCCAGCACCAAAAGTCGGGGAGAAGCTTTCTTT
CDR3 protein: CASTKSRGEAFF

clone size: NA
J gene: TRBJ1-5
V gene: TRBV7-2
D gene: NA
CDR3 DNA: TGTGCCAGCAGCTTAGAGTTTGTGCCCGGGGGGCCCCAGCATTTT
CDR3 protein: CASSLEFVPGGPQHF

clone size: few
J gene: TRBJ1-6
V gene: TRBV2
D gene: NA
CDR3 DNA: TGTGCCAGCAGAAGCGGGACTCTAGGACCTAATTCACCCCTCCACTTT
CDR3 protein: CASRSGTLGPNSPLHF

clone size: NA
J gene: TRBJ1-2
V gene: TRBV4-1
D gene: TRBD1
CDR3 DNA: TGCGCCAGCAGCCAAGATCGTATGGACAGGGGTCACTATGGCTACACCTTC
CDR3 protein: CASSQDRMDRGHYGYTF

clone size: NA
J gene: TRBJ2-7
V gene: TRBV7-9
D gene: TRBD1
CDR3 DNA: TGTGCCAGCAGTTTCACAGGGGGCTGGTCCTACGAGCAGTACTTC
CDR3 protein: CASSFTGGWSYEQYF

clone size: NA
J gene: TRBJ1-1
V gene: TRBV7-6
D gene: NA
CDR3 DNA: TGTGCCAGCAGCTCGACAGCGGGGGGGACTGAAGCTTTCTTT
CDR3 protein: CASSSTAGGTEAFF

clone size: NA
J gene: TRBJ1-4
V gene: TRBV15
D gene: TRBD1
CDR3 DNA: TGTGCCACCAGCAGAGATCAGGGGGTAGAACTGTTTTTT
CDR3 protein: CATSRDQGVELFF

clone size: NA
J gene: TRBJ2-1
V gene: TRBV9
D gene: TRBD2
CDR3 DNA: TGTGCCAGCAGCGTAGCTACTAGCGGGGGGGCCAGGGGCTCCTACAATGAGCAGTTCTTC
CDR3 protein: CASSVATSGGARGSYNEQFF

clone size: few
J gene: TRBJ1-6
V gene: TRBV6-1
D gene: TRBD1
CDR3 DNA: TGTGCCAGCAGTTTGGGACAGGATAATTCACCCCTCCACTTT
CDR3 protein: CASSLGQDNSPLHF

clone size: once
J gene: TRBJ2-7
V gene: TRBV7-9
D gene: NA
CDR3 DNA: TGTGCCAGCAGCTTAGTCCTAGCGTACGAGCAGTACTTC
CDR3 protein: CASSLVLAYEQYF

clone size: NA
J gene: TRBJ2-5
V gene: TRBV5-1
D gene: TRBD2
CDR3 DNA: TGCGCCAGCAGCTTGGCCCCGACTAGCGAAGAGACCCAGTACTTC
CDR3 protein: CASSLAPTSEETQYF

clone size: NA
J gene: TRBJ2-7
V gene: TRBV2
D gene: NA
CDR3 DNA: TGTGCCAGCAGTCCGCTAGCGAACTCCTACGAGCAGTACTTC
CDR3 protein: CASSPLANSYEQYF

clone size: NA
J gene: TRBJ2-7
V gene: TRBV5-1
D gene: TRBD2
CDR3 DNA: TGCGCCAGCAGCGGGCGACTAGCGGGGGGGAGTAGCTCCTACGAGCAGTACTTC
CDR3 protein: CASSGRLAGGSSSYEQYF

clone size: NA
J gene: TRBJ2-3
V gene: TRBV12-5
D gene: TRBD2
CDR3 DNA: TGTGCTAGTGGTTTGGTAGTAGCGGGGGATATAGATACGCAGTATTTT
CDR3 protein: CASGLVVAGDIDTQYF

clone size: NA
J gene: TRBJ1-5
V gene: TRBV7-3
D gene: TRBD1
CDR3 DNA: TGTGCCAGCAGCCGGGACAGCCAGGGGCCCCAGCATTTT
CDR3 protein: CASSRDSQGPQHF

clone size: NA
J gene: TRBJ2-1
V gene: TRBV9
D gene: NA
CDR3 DNA: TGTGCCAGCAGCGTAGCCTGGCCCACCAATGAGCAGTTCTTC
CDR3 protein: CASSVAWPTNEQFF

clone size: few
J gene: TRBJ1-1
V gene: TRBV7-6
D gene: NA
CDR3 DNA: TGTGCCAGCAGCTCGGACAGCGAAGGCACTGAAGCTTTCTTT
CDR3 protein: CASSSDSEGTEAFF

clone size: NA
J gene: TRBJ1-2
V gene: TRBV18
D gene: NA
CDR3 DNA: TGTGCCAGCTCACCTAACAGGGCTGATGGCTACACCTTC
CDR3 protein: CASSPNRADGYTF

clone size: NA
J gene: TRBJ2-7
V gene: TRBV4-3
D gene: NA
CDR3 DNA: TGCGCCAGCAGCCAAGCGACAGGCTCCTACGAGCAGTACTTC
CDR3 protein: CASSQATGSYEQYF

clone size: NA
J gene: TRBJ1-2
V gene: TRBV11-2
D gene: TRBD1
CDR3 DNA: TGTGCCAGCAGCTTGGACCGGGACAGGGGCCCCGGGGAATGTGGCTACACCTTC
CDR3 protein: CASSLDRDRGPGECGYTF

clone size: NA
J gene: TRBJ2-7
V gene: TRBV9
D gene: NA
CDR3 DNA: TGTGCCAGCAGCCCAGGAGGTCCCTACGAGCAGTACTTC
CDR3 protein: CASSPGGPYEQYF

clone size: NA
J gene: TRBJ2-1
V gene: TRBV30
D gene: TRBD1
CDR3 DNA: TGTGCCTGGAGTGTAGAGGTACAGGGGCCGTACAATGAGCAGTTCTTC
CDR3 protein: CAWSVEVQGPYNEQFF

clone size: NA
J gene: TRBJ1-2
V gene: TRBV29-1
D gene: TRBD1
CDR3 DNA: TGCAGCGCCAACCCAGGGGGCTATGGCTACACCTTC
CDR3 protein: CSANPGGYGYTF

clone size: NA
J gene: TRBJ1-2
V gene: TRBV5-4
D gene: TRBD1
CDR3 DNA: TGTGCCAGCAGCCACCGACAGGGAGGAGACTATGGCTACACCTTC
CDR3 protein: CASSHRQGGDYGYTF

clone size: few
J gene: TRBJ1-5
V gene: TRBV7-2
D gene: NA
CDR3 DNA: TGTGCCAGCAGCTTAGGAGGTCCGGGGGGACCTTATCAGCCCCAGCATTTT
CDR3 protein: CASSLGGPGGPYQPQHF

clone size: few
J gene: TRBJ1-4
V gene: TRBV6-6
D gene: NA
CDR3 DNA: TGTGCCAGCAGTCTCAGACTGAATGAAAAACTGTTTTTT
CDR3 protein: CASSLRLNEKLFF

clone size: NA
J gene: TRBJ2-3
V gene: TRBV5-4
D gene: TRBD2
CDR3 DNA: TGTGCCAGCAGCTTTCGCCGACTAGCGGGGGACACAGATACGCAGTATTTT
CDR3 protein: CASSFRRLAGDTDTQYF

clone size: few
J gene: TRBJ1-4
V gene: TRBV7-9
D gene: NA
CDR3 DNA: TGTGCCAGCAGCTTGGCCGGGAGTGAAAAACTGTTTTTT
CDR3 protein: CASSLAGSEKLFF

clone size: NA
J gene: TRBJ1-1
V gene: TRBV4-1
D gene: NA
CDR3 DNA: TGCGCCAGCAGCCAAGTTGCGGGGATAAAGGCTTTCTTT
CDR3 protein: CASSQVAGIKAFF

clone size: NA
J gene: TRBJ2-7
V gene: TRBV19
D gene: TRBD1
CDR3 DNA: TGTGCCTCTACCGAGACAGGGTGGGAGCAGTACTTC
CDR3 protein: CASTETGWEQYF

clone size: NA
J gene: TRBJ2-7
V gene: TRBV5-4
D gene: NA
CDR3 DNA: TGTGCCAGCAGCAGCACGACGGACACCTACGAGCAGTACTTC
CDR3 protein: CASSSTTDTYEQYF

clone size: NA
J gene: TRBJ2-5
V gene: TRBV12-5
D gene: TRBD2
CDR3 DNA: TGTGCTAGTGGTTGGGGGACTAGCGGGGGAGAGACCCAGTACTTC
CDR3 protein: CASGWGTSGGETQYF

clone size: NA
J gene: TRBJ2-1
V gene: TRBV7-6
D gene: TRBD1
CDR3 DNA: TGTGCCAGCAGCTTAGACGGACAGGGGTACAATGAGCAGTTCTTC
CDR3 protein: CASSLDGQGYNEQFF

clone size: NA
J gene: TRBJ1-4
V gene: TRBV7-2
D gene: TRBD1
CDR3 DNA: TGTGCCAGCAGCTTACCAGGACAGGGGGAGACTAATGAAAAACTGTTTTTT
CDR3 protein: CASSLPGQGETNEKLFF